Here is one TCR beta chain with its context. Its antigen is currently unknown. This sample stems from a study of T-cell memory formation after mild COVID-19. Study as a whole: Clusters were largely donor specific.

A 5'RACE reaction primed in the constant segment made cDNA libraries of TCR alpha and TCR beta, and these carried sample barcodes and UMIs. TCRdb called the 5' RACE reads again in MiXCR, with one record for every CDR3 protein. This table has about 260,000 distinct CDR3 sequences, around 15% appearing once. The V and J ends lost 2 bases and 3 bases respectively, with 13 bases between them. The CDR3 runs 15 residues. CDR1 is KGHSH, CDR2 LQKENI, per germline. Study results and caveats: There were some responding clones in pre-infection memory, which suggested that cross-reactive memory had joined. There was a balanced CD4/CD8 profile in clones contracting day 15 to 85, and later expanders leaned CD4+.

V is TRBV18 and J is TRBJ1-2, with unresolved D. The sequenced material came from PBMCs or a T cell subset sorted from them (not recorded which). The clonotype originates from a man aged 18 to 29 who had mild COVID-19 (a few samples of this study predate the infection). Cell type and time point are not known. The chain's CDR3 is CASSPVSQVDYGYTF. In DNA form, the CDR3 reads TGTGCCAGCTCACCAGTCAGCCAAGTTGACTATGGCTACACCTTC.